One TCR beta chain is described in this entry. This specimen belongs to a study of control samples from healthy donors and cancer patients. TCRdb keeps only in-frame clones here, not all; method: immunoSEQ multiplex PCR. The sample lists around 110,000 clones, around 89% occurring once. Germline V CDR1 and CDR2: SGHRS, YFSETQ. The V and J ends lost 3 bases and 2 bases, in that order; junction bases with no gene match: 3. This CDR3 has 15 residues. Sequencing used blood. The source is a woman aged 70-85 years in good health. V is TRBV5-1 and J is TRBJ2-3; 10 bases map to TRBD2. The CDR3 is CASSSGTSVTDTQYF. The DNA of the CDR3 is TGCGCCAGCAGCTCCGGGACTAGCGTCACAGATACGCAGTATTTT. Together with reference TRBV5-1 and TRBJ2-3, the CDR3 gives the full variable domain: KAGVTQTPRYLIKTRGQQVTLSCSPISGHRSVSWYQQTPGQGLQFLFEYFSETQRNKGNFPGRFSGRQFSNSRSEMNVSTLELGDSALYLCASSSGTSVTDTQYFGPGTRLTVL.